This TCR beta chain was captured in a study of cytomegalovirus exposure and HLA in healthy donors. General study findings and limits: Associated with HLA alleles at 0.05 false discovery rate in a later analysis were 16,951 TCR beta sequences.

The PCR was carried out with 60 Vbeta primers and 13 Jbeta primers. Data came from immunoSEQ multiplex PCR; TCRdb stores just in-frame clones and leaves some out. The sample has fewer than 350,000 clones, around 90% seen once. When sampled, the donors appeared nominally healthy, though they likely had unrecorded immune exposures. In germline, CDR1 is KGHSH, CDR2 LQKENI. This CDR3 is 15 amino acids long. With V trimmed by 5 bases and J by 0 bases, 5 bases remained unmatched. About this clone: The antigen remains unidentified.

V is TRBV18 and J is TRBJ2-7; 9 bases fit TRBD1. Sequencing was done on a sample of PBMCs. The sequence was collected from a woman younger than 35 in good health and CMV-seronegative. The CDR3 sequence: CASSSGQGGSYEQYF. The CDR3 DNA follows: TGTGCCAGCTCATCGGGACAGGGAGGCTCCTACGAGCAGTACTTC.